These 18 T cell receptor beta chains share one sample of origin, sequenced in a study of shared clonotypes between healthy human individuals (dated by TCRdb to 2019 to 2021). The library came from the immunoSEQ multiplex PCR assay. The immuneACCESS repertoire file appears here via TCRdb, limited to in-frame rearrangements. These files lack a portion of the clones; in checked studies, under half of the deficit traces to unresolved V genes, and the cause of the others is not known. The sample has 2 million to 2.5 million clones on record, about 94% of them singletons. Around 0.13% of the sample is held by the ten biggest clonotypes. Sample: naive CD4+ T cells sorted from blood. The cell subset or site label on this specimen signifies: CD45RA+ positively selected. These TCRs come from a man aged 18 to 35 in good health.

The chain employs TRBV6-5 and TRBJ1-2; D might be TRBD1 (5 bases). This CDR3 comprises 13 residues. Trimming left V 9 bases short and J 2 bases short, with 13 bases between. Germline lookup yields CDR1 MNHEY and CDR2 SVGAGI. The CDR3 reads CASGKGQNYGYTF. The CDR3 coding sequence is TGTGCCAGTGGAAAGGGGCAGAACTATGGCTACACCTTC.

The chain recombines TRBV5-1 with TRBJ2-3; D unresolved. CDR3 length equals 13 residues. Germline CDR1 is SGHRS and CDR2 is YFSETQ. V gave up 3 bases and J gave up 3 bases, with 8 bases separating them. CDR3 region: CASSSSNTDTQYF. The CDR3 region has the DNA TGCGCCAGCAGCTCGTCGAATACAGATACGCAGTATTTT. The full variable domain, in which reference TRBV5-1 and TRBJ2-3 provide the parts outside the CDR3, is KAGVTQTPRYLIKTRGQQVTLSCSPISGHRSVSWYQQTPGQGLQFLFEYFSETQRNKGNFPGRFSGRQFSNSRSEMNVSTLELGDSALYLCASSSSNTDTQYFGPGTRLTVL.

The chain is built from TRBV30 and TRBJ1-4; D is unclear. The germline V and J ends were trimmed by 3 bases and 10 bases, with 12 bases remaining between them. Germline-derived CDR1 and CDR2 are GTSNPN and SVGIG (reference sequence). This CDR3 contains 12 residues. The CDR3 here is CAWSEFSAKLFF. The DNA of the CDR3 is TGTGCCTGGAGCGAGTTCTCAGCAAAACTGTTTTTT.

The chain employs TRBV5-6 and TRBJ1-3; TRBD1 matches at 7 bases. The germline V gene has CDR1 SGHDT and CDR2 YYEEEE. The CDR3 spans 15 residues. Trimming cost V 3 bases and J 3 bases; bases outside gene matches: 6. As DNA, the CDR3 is TGTGCCAGCAGCTGGTCCAGGGGGGATGGAAACACCATATATTTT. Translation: CASSWSRGDGNTIYF.

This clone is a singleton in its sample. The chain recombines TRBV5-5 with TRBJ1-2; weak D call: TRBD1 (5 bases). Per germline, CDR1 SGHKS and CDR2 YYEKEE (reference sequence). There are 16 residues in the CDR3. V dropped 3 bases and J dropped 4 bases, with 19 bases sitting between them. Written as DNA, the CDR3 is TGTGCCAGCAGCTCCGGCCCCGGGACGTACGGCTATGGCTACACCTTC. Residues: CASSSGPGTYGYGYTF. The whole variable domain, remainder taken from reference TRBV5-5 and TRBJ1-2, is DAGVTQSPTHLIKTRGQQVTLRCSPISGHKSVSWYQQVLGQGPQFIFQYYEKEERGRGNFPDRFSARQFPNYSSELNVNALLLGDSALYLCASSSGPGTYGYGYTFGSGTRLTVV.

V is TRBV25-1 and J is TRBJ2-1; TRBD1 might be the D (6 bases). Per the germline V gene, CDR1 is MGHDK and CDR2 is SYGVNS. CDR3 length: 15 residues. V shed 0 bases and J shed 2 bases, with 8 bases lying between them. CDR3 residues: CASSEYGGPYNEQFF. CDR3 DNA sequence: TGTGCCAGCAGTGAATATGGGGGCCCCTACAATGAGCAGTTCTTC. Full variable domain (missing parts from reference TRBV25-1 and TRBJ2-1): EADIYQTPRYLVIGTGKKITLECSQTMGHDKMYWYQQDPGMELHLIHYSYGVNSTEKGDLSSESTVSRIRTEHFPLTLESARPSHTSQYLCASSEYGGPYNEQFFGPGTRLTVL.

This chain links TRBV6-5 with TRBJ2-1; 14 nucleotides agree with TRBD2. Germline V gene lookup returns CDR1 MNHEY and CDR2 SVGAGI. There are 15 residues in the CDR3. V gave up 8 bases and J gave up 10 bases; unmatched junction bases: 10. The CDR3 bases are TGTGCCAGCGGACCTCGGACTAGCGGGGGGAGGGAGCAGTTCTTC. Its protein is CASGPRTSGGREQFF.

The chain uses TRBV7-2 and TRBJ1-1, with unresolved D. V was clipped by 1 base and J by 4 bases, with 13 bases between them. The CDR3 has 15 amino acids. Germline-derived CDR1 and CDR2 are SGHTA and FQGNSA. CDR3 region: CASSLVGVSSTEAFF. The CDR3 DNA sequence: TGTGCCAGCAGCTTAGTTGGTGTGAGTAGCACTGAAGCTTTCTTT.

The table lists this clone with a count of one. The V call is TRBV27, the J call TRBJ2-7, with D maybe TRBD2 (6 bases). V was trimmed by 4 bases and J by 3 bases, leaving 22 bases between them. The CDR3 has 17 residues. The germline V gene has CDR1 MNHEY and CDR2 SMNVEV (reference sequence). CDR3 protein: CASSSGTPSFYLYEQYF. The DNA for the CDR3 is TGTGCCAGCAGTTCTGGGACTCCGAGTTTCTACCTCTACGAGCAGTACTTC.

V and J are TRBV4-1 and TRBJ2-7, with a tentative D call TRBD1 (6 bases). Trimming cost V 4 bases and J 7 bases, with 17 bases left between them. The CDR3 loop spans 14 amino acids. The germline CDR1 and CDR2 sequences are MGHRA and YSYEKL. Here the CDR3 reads CASSPGTTQGEQYF. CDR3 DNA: TGCGCCAGCAGCCCCGGGACAACCCAAGGAGAGCAGTACTTC.

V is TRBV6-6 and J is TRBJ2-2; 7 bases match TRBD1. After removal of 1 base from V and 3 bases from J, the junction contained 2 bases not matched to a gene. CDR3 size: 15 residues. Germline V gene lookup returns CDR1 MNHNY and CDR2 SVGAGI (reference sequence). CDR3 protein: CASSYLGGDTGELFF. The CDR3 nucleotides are TGTGCCAGCAGTTACTTAGGGGGCGACACCGGGGAGCTGTTTTTT.

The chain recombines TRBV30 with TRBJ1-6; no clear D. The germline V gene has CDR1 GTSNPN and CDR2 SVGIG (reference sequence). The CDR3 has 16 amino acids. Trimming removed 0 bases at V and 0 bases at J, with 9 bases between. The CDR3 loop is CAWSVGPYSYNSPLHF. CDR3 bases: TGTGCCTGGAGTGTCGGGCCTTACTCCTATAATTCACCCCTCCACTTT.

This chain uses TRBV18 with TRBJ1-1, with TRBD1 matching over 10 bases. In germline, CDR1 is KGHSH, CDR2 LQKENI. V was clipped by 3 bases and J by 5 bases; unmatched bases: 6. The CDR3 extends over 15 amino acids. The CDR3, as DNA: TGTGCCAGCTCACCCGGGACAGGGGCTGGGACTGAAGCTTTCTTT. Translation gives CASSPGTGAGTEAFF.

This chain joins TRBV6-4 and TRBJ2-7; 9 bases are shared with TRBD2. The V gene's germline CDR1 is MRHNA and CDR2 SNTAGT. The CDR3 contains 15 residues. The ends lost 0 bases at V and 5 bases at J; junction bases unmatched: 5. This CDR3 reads CASSDSSAGGNEQYF. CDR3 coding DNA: TGTGCCAGCAGTGACTCTTCTGCGGGGGGGAACGAGCAGTACTTC.

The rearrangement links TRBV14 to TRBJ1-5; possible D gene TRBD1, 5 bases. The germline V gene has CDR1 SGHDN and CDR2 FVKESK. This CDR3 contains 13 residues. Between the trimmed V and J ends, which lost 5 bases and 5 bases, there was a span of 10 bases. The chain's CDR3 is CASSRSGDQPQHF. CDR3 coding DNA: TGTGCCAGCAGCAGGTCGGGGGATCAGCCCCAGCATTTT. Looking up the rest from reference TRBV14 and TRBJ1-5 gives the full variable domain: EAGVTQFPSHSVIEKGQTVTLRCDPISGHDNLYWYRRVMGKEIKFLLHFVKESKQDESGMPNNRFLAERTGGTYSTLKVQPAELEDSGVYFCASSRSGDQPQHFGDGTRLSIL.

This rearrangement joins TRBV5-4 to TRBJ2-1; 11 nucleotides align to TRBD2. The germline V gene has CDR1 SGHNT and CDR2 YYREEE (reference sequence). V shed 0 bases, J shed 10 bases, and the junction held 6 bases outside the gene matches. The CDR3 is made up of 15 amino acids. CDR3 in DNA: TGTGCCAGCAGCTTGGCGACTAGCGGGAAAGGAGAGCAGTTCTTC. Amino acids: CASSLATSGKGEQFF.

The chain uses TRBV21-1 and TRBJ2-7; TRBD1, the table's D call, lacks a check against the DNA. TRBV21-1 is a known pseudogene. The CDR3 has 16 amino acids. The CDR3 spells CASTKAGQGIWGEQYF. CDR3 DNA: TGTGCCAGCACCAAGGCGGGACAGGGAATCTGGGGGGAGCAGTACTTC.

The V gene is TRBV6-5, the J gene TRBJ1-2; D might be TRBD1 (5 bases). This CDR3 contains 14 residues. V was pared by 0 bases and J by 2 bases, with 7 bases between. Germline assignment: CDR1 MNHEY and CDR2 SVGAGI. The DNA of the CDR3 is TGTGCCAGCAGTTACTCAAAGGGGAACTATGGCTACACCTTC. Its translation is CASSYSKGNYGYTF.